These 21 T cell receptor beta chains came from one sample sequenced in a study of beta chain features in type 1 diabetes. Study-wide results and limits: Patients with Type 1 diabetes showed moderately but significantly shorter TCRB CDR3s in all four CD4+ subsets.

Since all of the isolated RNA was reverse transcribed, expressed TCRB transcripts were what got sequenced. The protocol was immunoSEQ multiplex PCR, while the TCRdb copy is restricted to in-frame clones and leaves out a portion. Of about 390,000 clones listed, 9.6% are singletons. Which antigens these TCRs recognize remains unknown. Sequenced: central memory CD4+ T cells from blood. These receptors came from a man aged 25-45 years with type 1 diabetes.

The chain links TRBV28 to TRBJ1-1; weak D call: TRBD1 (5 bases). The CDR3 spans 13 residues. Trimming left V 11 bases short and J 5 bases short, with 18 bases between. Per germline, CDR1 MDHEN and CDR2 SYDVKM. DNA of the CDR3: TGTGCCGTGACGGGGGGGACGGGGACTGAAGCTTTCTTT. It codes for CAVTGGTGTEAFF.

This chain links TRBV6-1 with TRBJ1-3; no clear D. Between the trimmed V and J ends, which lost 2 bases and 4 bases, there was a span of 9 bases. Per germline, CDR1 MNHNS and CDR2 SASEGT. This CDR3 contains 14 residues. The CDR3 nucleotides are TGTGCCAGCAGTGAACCGGCGCGCGGAAACACCATATATTTT. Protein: CASSEPARGNTIYF.

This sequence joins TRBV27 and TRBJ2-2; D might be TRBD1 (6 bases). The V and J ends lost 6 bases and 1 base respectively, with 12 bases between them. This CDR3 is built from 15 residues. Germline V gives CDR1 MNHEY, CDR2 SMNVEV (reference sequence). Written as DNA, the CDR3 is TGTGCCAGCAGACTGACAGGACTGAACACCGGGGAGCTGTTTTTT. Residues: CASRLTGLNTGELFF.

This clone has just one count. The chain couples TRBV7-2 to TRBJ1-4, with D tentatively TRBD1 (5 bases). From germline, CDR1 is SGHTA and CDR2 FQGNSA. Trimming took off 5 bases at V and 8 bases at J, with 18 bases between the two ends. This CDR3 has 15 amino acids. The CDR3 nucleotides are TGTGCCAGCAGCCCACGACAGTCGTGGGAGGAAAAACTGTTTTTT. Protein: CASSPRQSWEEKLFF.

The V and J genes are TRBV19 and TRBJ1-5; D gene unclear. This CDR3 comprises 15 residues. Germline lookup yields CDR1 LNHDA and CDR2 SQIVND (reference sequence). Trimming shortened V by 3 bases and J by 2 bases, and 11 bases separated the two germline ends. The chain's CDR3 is CASSMEGAGNQPQHF. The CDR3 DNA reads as TGTGCCAGTAGTATGGAGGGAGCGGGCAATCAGCCCCAGCATTTT.

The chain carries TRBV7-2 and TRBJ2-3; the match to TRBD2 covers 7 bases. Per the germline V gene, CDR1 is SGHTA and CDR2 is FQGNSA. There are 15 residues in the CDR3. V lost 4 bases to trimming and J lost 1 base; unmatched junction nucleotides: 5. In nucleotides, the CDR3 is TGTGCCAGCAGCTCCCGAAGCGGGGGCACAGATACGCAGTATTTT. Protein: CASSSRSGGTDTQYF.

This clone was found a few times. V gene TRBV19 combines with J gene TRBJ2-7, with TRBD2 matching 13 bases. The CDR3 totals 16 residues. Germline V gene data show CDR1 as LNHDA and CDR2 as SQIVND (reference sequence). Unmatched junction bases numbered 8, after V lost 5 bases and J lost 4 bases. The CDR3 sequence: CASSPSGLAGRYEQYF. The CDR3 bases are TGTGCCAGTAGTCCCTCGGGACTAGCGGGGAGGTACGAGCAGTACTTC.

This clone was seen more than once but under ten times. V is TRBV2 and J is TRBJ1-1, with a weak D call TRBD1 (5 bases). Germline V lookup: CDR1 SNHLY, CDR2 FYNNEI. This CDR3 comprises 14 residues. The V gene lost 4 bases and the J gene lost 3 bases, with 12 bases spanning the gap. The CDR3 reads CASSAGGAYTEAFF. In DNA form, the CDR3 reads TGTGCCAGCAGTGCCGGGGGAGCCTACACTGAAGCTTTCTTT. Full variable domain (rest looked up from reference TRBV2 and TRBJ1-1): EPEVTQTPSHQVTQMGQEVILRCVPISNHLYFYWYRQILGQKVEFLVSFYNNEISEKSEIFDDQFSVERPDGSNFTLKIRSTKLEDSAMYFCASSAGGAYTEAFFGQGTRLTVV.

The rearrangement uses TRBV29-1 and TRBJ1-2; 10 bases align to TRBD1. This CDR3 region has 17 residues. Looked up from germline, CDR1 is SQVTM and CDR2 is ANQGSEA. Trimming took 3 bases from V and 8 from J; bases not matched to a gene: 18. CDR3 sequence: CSVDPGQGDYRNQGYTF. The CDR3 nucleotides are TGCAGCGTTGACCCTGGACAGGGGGACTACCGTAATCAAGGCTACACCTTC.

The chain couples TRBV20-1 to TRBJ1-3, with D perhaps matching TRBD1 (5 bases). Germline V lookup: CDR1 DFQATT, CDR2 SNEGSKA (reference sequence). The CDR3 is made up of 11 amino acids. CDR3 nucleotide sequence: TGCGTCGGCAGGGATCGCGGCACCATATATTTT. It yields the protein CVGRDRGTIYF.

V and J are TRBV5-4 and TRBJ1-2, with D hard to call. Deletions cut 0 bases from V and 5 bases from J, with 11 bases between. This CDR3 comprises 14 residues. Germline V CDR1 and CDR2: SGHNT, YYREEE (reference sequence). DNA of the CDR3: TGTGCCAGCAGCTTGGGGTTGGAGACTTATGGCTACACCTTC. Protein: CASSLGLETYGYTF.

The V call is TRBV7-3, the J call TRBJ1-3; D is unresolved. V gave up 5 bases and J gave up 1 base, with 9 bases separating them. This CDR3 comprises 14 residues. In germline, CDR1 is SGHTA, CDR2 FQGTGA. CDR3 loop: CASSPRASGNTIYF. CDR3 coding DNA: TGTGCCAGCAGCCCGAGGGCGTCTGGAAACACCATATATTTT.

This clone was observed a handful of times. CDR3 bases: TGTGCCAGCAGTAACCGGGGAGTTGACATTCAGTACTTC. It specifies CASSNRGVDIQYF. This sequence joins TRBV6-6 and TRBJ2-4, with a tentative D call TRBD2 (5 bases). CDR3 length equals 13 residues. Trimming pared 5 bases from V and 8 bases from J, leaving 13 bases between. CDR1 is MNHNY and CDR2 is SVGAGI in the germline V gene (reference sequence).

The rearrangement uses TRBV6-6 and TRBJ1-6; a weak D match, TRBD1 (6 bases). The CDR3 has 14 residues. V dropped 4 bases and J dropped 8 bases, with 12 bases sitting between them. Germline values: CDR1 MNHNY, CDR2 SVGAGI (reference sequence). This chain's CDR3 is CASSSQGRDSPLHF. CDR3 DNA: TGTGCCAGCAGTTCACAGGGAAGAGATTCACCCCTCCACTTT.

In DNA, the CDR3 is TGTGCCAGCAGCTTATGGGCAGGCCCACAAGAGACCCAGTACTTC. Translation: CASSLWAGPQETQYF. The chain couples TRBV7-9 to TRBJ2-5; D gene uncertain. V dropped 2 bases and J dropped 2 bases, with 12 bases sitting between them. The germline V gene encodes CDR1 SEHNR and CDR2 FQNEAQ (reference sequence). The CDR3 runs 15 residues. Supplemented by reference TRBV7-9 and TRBJ2-5, the full variable domain reads DTGVSQNPRHKITKRGQNVTFRCDPISEHNRLYWYRQTLGQGPEFLTYFQNEAQLEKSRLLSDRFSAERPKGSFSTLEIQRTEQGDSAMYLCASSLWAGPQETQYFGPGTRLLVL.

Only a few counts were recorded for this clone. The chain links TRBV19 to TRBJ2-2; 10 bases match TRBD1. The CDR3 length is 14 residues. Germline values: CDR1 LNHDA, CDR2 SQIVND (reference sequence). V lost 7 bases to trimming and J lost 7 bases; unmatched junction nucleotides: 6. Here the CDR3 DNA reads TGTGCCAGTAAGACAGGGGGCTCCGGCGGGGAGCTGTTTTTT. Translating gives CASKTGGSGGELFF.

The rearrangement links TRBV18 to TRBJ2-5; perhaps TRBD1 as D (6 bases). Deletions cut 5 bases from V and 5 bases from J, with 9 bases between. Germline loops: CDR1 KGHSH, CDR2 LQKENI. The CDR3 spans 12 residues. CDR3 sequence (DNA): TGTGCCAGCTCAAACAGGGATGAGACCCAGTACTTC. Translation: CASSNRDETQYF.

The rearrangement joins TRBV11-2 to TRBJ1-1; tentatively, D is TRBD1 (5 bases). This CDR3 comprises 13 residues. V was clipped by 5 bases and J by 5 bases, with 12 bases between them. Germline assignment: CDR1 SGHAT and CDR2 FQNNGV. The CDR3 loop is CASSVQQETEAFF. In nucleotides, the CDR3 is TGTGCCAGCAGCGTACAACAGGAGACTGAAGCTTTCTTT. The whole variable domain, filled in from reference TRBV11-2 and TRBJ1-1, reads EAGVAQSPRYKIIEKRQSVAFWCNPISGHATLYWYQQILGQGPKLLIQFQNNGVVDDSQLPKDRFSAERLKGVDSTLKIQPAKLEDSAVYLCASSVQQETEAFFGQGTRLTVV.

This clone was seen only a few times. CDR3 DNA: TGTGCCAGCAGCGTGGGACAGGGGGGCGCAGATACGCAGTATTTT. Amino acid sequence: CASSVGQGGADTQYF. V usage is TRBV2 and J usage is TRBJ2-3; 11 positions match TRBD1. The length of the CDR3 is 15 residues. The V gene's germline CDR1 is SNHLY and CDR2 FYNNEI. The V gene end was trimmed by 6 bases and the J gene end by 4 bases; junction bases not matched to a gene: 6.

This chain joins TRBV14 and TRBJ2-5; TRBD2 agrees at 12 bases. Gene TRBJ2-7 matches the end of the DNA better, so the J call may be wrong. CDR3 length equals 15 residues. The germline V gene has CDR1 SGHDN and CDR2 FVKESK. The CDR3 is CASSRLAGDIYEQYF. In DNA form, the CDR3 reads TGTGCCAGCAGCCGACTAGCGGGAGACATTTACGAGCAGTACTTC.

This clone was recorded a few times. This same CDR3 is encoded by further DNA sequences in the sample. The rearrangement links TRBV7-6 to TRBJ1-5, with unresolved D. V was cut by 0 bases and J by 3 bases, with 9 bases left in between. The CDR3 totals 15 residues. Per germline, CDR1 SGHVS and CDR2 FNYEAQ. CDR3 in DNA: TGTGCCAGCAGCTTAGCGTCAGGCCTCAATCAGCCCCAGCATTTT. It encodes CASSLASGLNQPQHF.